A selection of T cell receptor beta chains follows, all from one sample in a study of T-cell memory formation after mild COVID-19. TCRdb re-analysed the 5' RACE reads in MiXCR, keeping a single row per CDR3 protein. The repertoire has some 31,000 distinct CDR3 sequences, roughly an eighth of them found once; the top ten carry about 16%. Sequenced input: PBMCs or a T cell subset sorted from them (not recorded which). These receptor sequences come from an adult woman who had mild COVID-19 (a few samples of this study predate the infection). Cell type and time point are not known. Each CDR3 is given with its conserved first and last residue. Fields, in order: V gene, J gene, D gene, clone size, CDR3 DNA, CDR3 protein. D genes are given only for firm matches. Not every row has a clone size; where given, it reads once, few, many or a size class.

TRBV10-3,TRBJ2-1,TRBD2,many,TGTGCCATCAGTGAGTCGGGAGGGACTAGCGGAAACAATGAGCAGTTCTTC,CAISESGGTSGNNEQFF
TRBV3-1,TRBJ2-1,NA,many,TGTGCCAGCAGCCAAGACCCCGGGGGCTCCTACAATGAGCAGTTCTTC,CASSQDPGGSYNEQFF
TRBV12-3/TRBV12-4,TRBJ1-1,NA,many,TGTGCCAGCAGTCGAGGGGGGTCCACTGAAGCTTTCTTT,CASSRGGSTEAFF
TRBV7-3,TRBJ2-2,NA,many,TGTGCCAGCAGCTTTGGAAGGGGAGTAACCGGGGAGCTGTTTTTT,CASSFGRGVTGELFF
TRBV7-6,TRBJ2-4,NA,many,TGTGCCAGCAGCCCCGGCGGCAGGGGAAACCTAGCCAAAAACATTCAGTACTTC,CASSPGGRGNLAKNIQYF
TRBV21-1,TRBJ2-1,NA,many,TGTGCCAGCAGCAAACTAGAGGGGAGCTCCTACAATGAGCAGTTCTTC,CASSKLEGSSYNEQFF
TRBV5-1,TRBJ2-7,TRBD1,many,TGCGCCAGCAGCTCGCGCGGACAGGCTTCCTCCTACGAGCAGTACTTC,CASSSRGQASSYEQYF
TRBV20-1,TRBJ2-7,NA,many,TGCAGTGCTAGAGATCTGACAGAAGACCCCTACGAGCAGTACTTC,CSARDLTEDPYEQYF
TRBV5-5,TRBJ2-7,NA,NA,TGTGCCAGCAGCTTGGGAGGGGGTTTTACCTACGAGCAGTACTTC,CASSLGGGFTYEQYF
TRBV11-3,TRBJ1-1,NA,many,TGTGCCAGCAGTGGAAAGTCGGGACTGAACACTGAAGCTTTCTTT,CASSGKSGLNTEAFF
TRBV5-1,TRBJ2-3,TRBD1,many,TGCGCCAGCAGCCAGGGACAGCACACAGATACGCAGTATTTT,CASSQGQHTDTQYF
TRBV27,TRBJ2-3,NA,many,TGTGCCAGCAGTAGAACTAGCAGGGGTTCGACAGATACGCAGTATTTT,CASSRTSRGSTDTQYF
TRBV20-1,TRBJ2-3,TRBD2,many,TGCAGTGCTAGAGGACTAGCGGGAGGGGTAGGAGATACGCAGTATTTT,CSARGLAGGVGDTQYF
TRBV20-1,TRBJ1-2,NA,many,TGCAGTGCCCGGGTCGGGGGGGAGAGGGTTTTAGGCTACACCTTC,CSARVGGERVLGYTF
TRBV4-3,TRBJ2-7,TRBD1,many,TGCGCCAGCAGCCAAGGGGAAGGGCGCGACAGGGGCTCCCACGAGCAGTACTTC,CASSQGEGRDRGSHEQYF
TRBV12-3/TRBV12-4,TRBJ2-5,NA,medium-sized,TGTGCCAGCAGTTTGCCCCGGACTCAAGAGACCCAGTACTTC,CASSLPRTQETQYF
TRBV20-1,TRBJ2-5,TRBD2,many,TGCAGTGCTTCCCCCACTAGCGGGCTAAAGACCCAGTACTTC,CSASPTSGLKTQYF
TRBV15,TRBJ2-1,TRBD1,NA,TGTGCCACCAGCAGAGCACAGGGGGCGTACAATGAGCAGTTCTTC,CATSRAQGAYNEQFF
TRBV19,TRBJ1-5,NA,many,TGTGCCAGTAGTGCCCCACAGGGTAGGGGTCAGCCCCAGCATTTT,CASSAPQGRGQPQHF
TRBV13,TRBJ2-1,TRBD2,many,TGTGCCAGCAGCCCTCGGACTAGCGGGAATGAGCAGTTCTTC,CASSPRTSGNEQFF
TRBV12-3/TRBV12-4,TRBJ2-5,TRBD1,many,TGTGCCAGCAGTTTCAAACCGGGACAGGGTCAGGAGACCCAGTACTTC,CASSFKPGQGQETQYF
TRBV19,TRBJ2-3,NA,many,TGTGCCAGTAGTTTCCCGGGCAGCACAGATACGCAGTATTTT,CASSFPGSTDTQYF
TRBV2,TRBJ2-7,NA,many,TGTGCCAGCAGTCCCCGATTAACGCACCAACCCTCCTACGAGCAGTACTTC,CASSPRLTHQPSYEQYF
TRBV7-2,TRBJ2-7,TRBD2,many,TGTGCCAGCAGCTTACTAGCGGGAGGGCAAAACGAGCAGTACTTC,CASSLLAGGQNEQYF
TRBV30,TRBJ1-2,TRBD1,many,TGTGCCTGGAAACCCCGACAGGGAGGGGATGGCTATGGCTACACCTTC,CAWKPRQGGDGYGYTF
TRBV15,TRBJ2-1,NA,many,TGTGCCACCAGCAGAAACTCCCTACTGGGCCGCAATGAGCAGTTCTTC,CATSRNSLLGRNEQFF
TRBV27,TRBJ1-5,NA,many,TGTGCCAGCAGTCCCCTAGGGGTAGACAATCAGCCCCAGCATTTT,CASSPLGVDNQPQHF
TRBV4-2,TRBJ2-2,TRBD2,many,TGTGCCAGCAGCCAAGATCGTACTAGCGGGAGTGGGACTATTCCAACCGGGGAGCTGTTTTTT,CASSQDRTSGSGTIPTGELFF
TRBV20-1,TRBJ2-3,NA,many,TGCAGTGCTAGTCTCGGGGGGCCCTTGTCTCCGCAGTATTTT,CSASLGGPLSPQYF
TRBV19,TRBJ1-6,NA,many,TGTGCCAGCAAGGGGCTAAGCTCCTATAATTCACCCCTCCACTTT,CASKGLSSYNSPLHF
TRBV5-6,TRBJ2-2,TRBD2,many,TGTGCCAGCAGCGAGGGACTAGCGGGAGCGGGGAACACCGGGGAGCTGTTTTTT,CASSEGLAGAGNTGELFF
TRBV20-1,TRBJ2-7,NA,many,TGCAGTGCTAAGGGGGGGTACGGGAGCACGGCAGGGTCCTACGAGCAGTACTTC,CSAKGGYGSTAGSYEQYF
TRBV2,TRBJ2-5,NA,many,TGTGCCAGCAGAGGGTATAACCAAGAGACCCAGTACTTC,CASRGYNQETQYF
TRBV29-1,TRBJ1-5,NA,many,TGCAGCGTTGGATCTCGGCAAAATCAGCCCCAGCATTTT,CSVGSRQNQPQHF
TRBV3-1,TRBJ2-5,NA,many,TGTGCCAGCGAACCCGTGGGGCAGGAGACCCAGTACTTC,CASEPVGQETQYF
TRBV15,TRBJ2-2,NA,NA,TGTGCCACCAGCAGCAGGGCCGGGGCTGCCGGGGAGCTGTTTTTT,CATSSRAGAAGELFF
TRBV2,TRBJ2-7,NA,many,TGTGCCAGCAGCCGGGAAGCCTACGAGCAGTACTTC,CASSREAYEQYF
TRBV3-1,TRBJ1-2,NA,many,TGTGCCAGCAGCCAAGAAAAATATGGCTACACCTTC,CASSQEKYGYTF
TRBV5-5,TRBJ2-1,NA,many,TGTGCCAGCAGCTTAGGTGAGGGTAGCTCCTACAATGAGCAGTTCTTC,CASSLGEGSSYNEQFF
TRBV5-1,TRBJ2-1,NA,many,TGCGCCAGCAGCAGGAGGGGGGGGACCAGCTCCTACAATGAGCAGTTCTTC,CASSRRGGTSSYNEQFF
TRBV7-9,TRBJ1-1,NA,many,TGTGCCAGCAGCTTAGATCAGGCACAGGCTTTCTTT,CASSLDQAQAFF
TRBV20-1,TRBJ2-5,TRBD2,many,TGCAGTGCTAGAGGGTCGGGACTAGCGGGGGGGCCCCAGTACTTC,CSARGSGLAGGPQYF
TRBV20-1,TRBJ2-3,NA,many,TGCAGTGCCCCTTTAGGGAGCACAGATACGCAGTATTTT,CSAPLGSTDTQYF
TRBV25-1,TRBJ2-3,TRBD2,medium-sized,TGTGCCAGCAGTGAATGGTCACGGGAGGGAGTCGCAGATACGCAGTATTTT,CASSEWSREGVADTQYF
TRBV7-9,TRBJ2-5,NA,many,TGTGCCAGCAGCTTAGGAGGGGTTCTGGTCCAAGAGACCCAGTACTTC,CASSLGGVLVQETQYF
TRBV4-1,TRBJ2-2,TRBD2,medium-sized,TGCGCCAGCAGCCTCCTCGGACTAGCGTCGAACACCGGGGAGCTGTTTTTT,CASSLLGLASNTGELFF
TRBV3-1,TRBJ2-1,TRBD2,many,TGTGCCAGCAGCCAAGGAAGGAGGGAGGGGGAGCAGTTCTTC,CASSQGRREGEQFF
TRBV12-3/TRBV12-4,TRBJ2-3,NA,many,TGTGCCAGCAGTTTGGGGAGTCAGGGAACAGATACGCAGTATTTT,CASSLGSQGTDTQYF
TRBV5-1,TRBJ1-1,NA,medium-sized,TGCGCCAGCTCGTCGGCACAGGTCACTGAAGCTTTCTTT,CASSSAQVTEAFF
TRBV4-2,TRBJ1-1,NA,NA,TGTGCCAGCAGCCAAGAACCTTCCCTCCCCATGAACACTGAAGCTTTCTTT,CASSQEPSLPMNTEAFF
TRBV29-1,TRBJ2-5,NA,many,TGCAGCGTTGAATTGTTACAGGGAGAGACCCAGTACTTC,CSVELLQGETQYF
TRBV5-1,TRBJ2-7,NA,many,TGCGCCAGCAGCTTGACGTGGACCCCACCAAACTACGAGCAGTACTTC,CASSLTWTPPNYEQYF
TRBV10-3,TRBJ1-5,NA,many,TGTGCCATCAGGCCGGGTCTTGGGAATCAGCCCCAGCATTTT,CAIRPGLGNQPQHF
TRBV5-1,TRBJ1-2,NA,many,TGCGCCAGCAGCTTGGGACAGAACTATGGCTACACCTTC,CASSLGQNYGYTF
TRBV20-1,TRBJ1-2,NA,many,TGCAGTGCGCAGGGTACTTCCTATGGCTACACCTTC,CSAQGTSYGYTF
TRBV27,TRBJ2-7,NA,NA,TGTGCCAGCAGCCTGGGACTCACGTCCTACGAGCAGTACTTC,CASSLGLTSYEQYF
TRBV7-3,TRBJ1-1,NA,many,TGTGCCAGCAGCTTAACGGGGGAGGACACTGAAGCTTTCTTT,CASSLTGEDTEAFF
TRBV10-3,TRBJ2-1,TRBD2,many,TGTGCCATCAGTGAGTCGATGGGCGGGGGCTCCTACAATGAGCAGTTCTTC,CAISESMGGGSYNEQFF
TRBV6-1,TRBJ2-3,NA,many,TGTGCCAGCAGTGAAGTGGCAGGACCTTGGGAGCAGTATTTT,CASSEVAGPWEQYF
TRBV6-6,TRBJ2-7,NA,NA,TGTGCCAGCAGCCAAGACATCGGGTCTTACGAGCAGTACTTC,CASSQDIGSYEQYF